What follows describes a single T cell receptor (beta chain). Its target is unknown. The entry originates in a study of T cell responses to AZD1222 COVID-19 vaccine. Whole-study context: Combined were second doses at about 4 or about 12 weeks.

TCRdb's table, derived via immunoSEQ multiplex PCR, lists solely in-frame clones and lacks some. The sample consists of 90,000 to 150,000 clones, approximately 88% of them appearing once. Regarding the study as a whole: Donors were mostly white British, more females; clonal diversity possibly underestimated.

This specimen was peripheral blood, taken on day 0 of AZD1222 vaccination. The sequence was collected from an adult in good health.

The CDR3 here is CASRKHRGTWWEQYF. In DNA, the CDR3 is TGTGCCAGCAGAAAACACAGGGGGACCTGGTGGGAGCAGTACTTC. The chain employs TRBV6-5 and TRBJ2-7; 8 positions agree with TRBD1. V trimming: 6 bases; J trimming: 7 bases; junction bases outside the gene matches: 14. Looked up from germline, CDR1 is MNHEY and CDR2 is SVGAGI. The CDR3 has 15 residues.